These 26 T cell receptor beta chains originate from one sample sequenced in a study of CD8+CD57+ T cells in acquired aplastic anemia. The study profiled TCR beta VDJ and CDR3 using genomic DNA as template. TCRdb re-analysed the reads in MiXCR, keeping a single row per CDR3 protein. The sample lists about 190,000 distinct CDR3 sequences, roughly 64% seen once, with roughly 46% in the top ten. The specimen sequenced was sorted CD4+, CD8+, or CD8+CD57+ T cells (not recorded which) from PBMCs. These receptors originate from a human donor with severe aplastic anemia or a healthy control (not recorded which).

The genes are TRBV4-2 and TRBJ1-5; TRBD1 agrees at 11 bases. CDR3 length equals 16 residues. The J segment lost 7 bases and the V segment lost 2 bases, leaving 7 bases of the junction unmatched. Germline lookup yields CDR1 LGHNA and CDR2 YNFKEQ. This chain's CDR3 is CASSQTGQGAKQPQHF. The CDR3 DNA sequence: TGTGCCAGCAGCCAAACCGGACAGGGGGCGAAGCAGCCCCAGCATTTT.

This clonotype has a count of ten or more. The chain has TRBV7-9 and TRBJ1-2, with no clear D. Germline-derived CDR1 and CDR2 are SEHNR and FQNEAQ (reference sequence). Trimming removed 3 bases at V and 3 bases at J, with 11 bases between. The CDR3 is 14 residues long. The DNA for the CDR3 is TGTGCCAGCAGCTTCGTGGGGTTGCACTATGGCTACACCTTC. Protein: CASSFVGLHYGYTF.

The rearrangement uses TRBV7-9 and TRBJ1-2; tentative D call: TRBD1 (5 bases). The CDR3 is 13 amino acids. Germline V gives CDR1 SEHNR, CDR2 FQNEAQ (reference sequence). With 2 bases removed from V and 8 bases from J, the gap between germline ends came to 12 bases. The CDR3 spells CASSLIGARGYTF. The CDR3 coding sequence is TGTGCCAGCAGCTTAATAGGGGCTCGGGGCTACACCTTC.

The chain carries TRBV4-1 and TRBJ2-3; TRBD2 might be the D (5 bases). CDR1 is MGHRA, CDR2 YSYEKL, per germline. This CDR3 comprises 15 residues. Trimming removed 2 bases at V and 4 bases at J, with 13 bases between. CDR3 sequence (DNA): TGCGCCAGCAGCCAAACCCGTACCGGGGCAGATACGCAGTATTTT. This encodes CASSQTRTGADTQYF.

This clonotype has just a few counts. The chain has TRBV7-2 and TRBJ1-1, with no clear D. The CDR3 consists of 14 residues. CDR1 and CDR2 from the germline V gene are SGHTA and FQGNSA. The ends were cut back, 4 bases at V and 4 bases at J, with 13 bases in the middle. Here the CDR3 DNA reads TGTGCCAGCAGCTCCATAAATGTGGGCACTGAAGCTTTCTTT. As protein: CASSSINVGTEAFF.

The V call is TRBV20-1, the J call TRBJ2-7; 7 bases agree with TRBD1. Trimming took 7 bases from V and 1 from J; bases not matched to a gene: 1. The CDR3 is 11 amino acids. Germline CDR1 and CDR2: DFQATT and SNEGSKA (reference sequence). The CDR3, as DNA: TGCAGTGTGACAGGGTCCTACGAGCAGTACTTC. Translating it yields CSVTGSYEQYF.

This clonotype was seen a few times. The rearrangement uses TRBV7-9 and TRBJ1-1; D remains ambiguous. Germline V gene data show CDR1 as SEHNR and CDR2 as FQNEAQ (reference sequence). The CDR3 is 14 amino acids. V lost 1 base, J lost 2 bases, and 8 bases lay in between. CDR3 DNA sequence: TGTGCCAGCAGCTTAGGGGCAAGAAACACTGAAGCTTTCTTT. Its translation is CASSLGARNTEAFF.

In its sample, this clonotype was seen once. The gene calls are TRBV5-1 and TRBJ2-5, with a possible D match to TRBD2 (5 bases). Germline V CDR1 and CDR2: SGHRS, YFSETQ. V was trimmed by 2 bases and J by 2 bases, leaving 7 bases between them. This CDR3 region has 13 residues. The CDR3 bases are TGCGCCAGCAGCTTCGTAGCGCAAGAGACCCAGTACTTC. This sequence encodes CASSFVAQETQYF. The entire variable domain, with the rest obtained from reference TRBV5-1 and TRBJ2-5, is as follows: KAGVTQTPRYLIKTRGQQVTLSCSPISGHRSVSWYQQTPGQGLQFLFEYFSETQRNKGNFPGRFSGRQFSNSRSEMNVSTLELGDSALYLCASSFVAQETQYFGPGTRLLVL.

This clonotype has just a few counts. The V gene is TRBV2, the J gene TRBJ2-3, with D possibly matching TRBD2 (6 bases). This CDR3 has 15 residues. V lost 11 bases, J lost 1 base, and 19 bases lay in between. Germline CDR1 reads SNHLY; CDR2 reads FYNNEI. The chain's CDR3 is CAGCGGDFRTDTQYF. The CDR3 nucleotides are TGTGCCGGCTGCGGTGGGGACTTCCGCACAGATACGCAGTATTTT.

A word on this clonotype: It may be a read error: a sequence one base away is much more abundant. Because the CDR3's place on the DNA is in doubt, the DNA is left out and the CDR3 is given as listed by TCRdb. The rearrangement joins TRBV19 to TRBJ1-2; the table assigns TRBD1, which was not confirmed against the DNA. The length of the CDR3 is 15 amino acids, counting both ends. Germline CDR1 LNHDA, CDR2 SQIVND (reference sequence). CDR3 sequence: CASFPAGGSGYGCTF.

On this clonotype itself: The junction departs from the called germline gene at one end, perhaps through a read error. The chain employs TRBV7-7 and TRBJ2-5; 8 positions agree with TRBD1. Germline CDR1 and CDR2: SSHAT and FNYEAQ (reference sequence). This CDR3 is built from 14 residues. CDR3 coding DNA: TGTGCTAGCAGCTTGGGTCGGGACAGGGAGACCCAGTACTTC. Translation: CASSLGRDRETQYF.

The chain recombines TRBV14 with TRBJ2-7; D unclear. In germline, CDR1 is SGHDN, CDR2 FVKESK. The CDR3 runs 13 residues. The ends were cut back, 3 bases at V and 7 bases at J, with 13 bases in the middle. Written as DNA, the CDR3 is TGTGCCAGCAGCCAGGTTAGCCCAGCTGAGCAGTACTTC. Protein product: CASSQVSPAEQYF.

The CDR3 region is CASSEGNNSPLHF. CDR3 DNA sequence: TGTGCCAGCAGTGAAGGCAACAATTCACCCCTCCACTTT. The chain couples TRBV25-1 to TRBJ1-6, with D hard to call. Trimming pared 2 bases from V and 7 bases from J, leaving 6 bases between. Germline values: CDR1 MGHDK, CDR2 SYGVNS. This CDR3 has 13 residues. The whole variable domain, filled in from reference TRBV25-1 and TRBJ1-6, reads EADIYQTPRYLVIGTGKKITLECSQTMGHDKMYWYQQDPGMELHLIHYSYGVNSTEKGDLSSESTVSRIRTEHFPLTLESARPSHTSQYLCASSEGNNSPLHFGNGTRLTVT.

In regard to this clonotype: A read error may account for a junction end that differs from germline. This chain links TRBV2 with TRBJ1-3, with D uncertain. The CDR3 has 15 residues. Germline V lookup: CDR1 SNHLY, CDR2 FYNNEI. CDR3 sequence: CASSGRYRSGNTIYF. The CDR3 region has the DNA TGTGCCAGCAGTGGCCGCTATCGCTCTGGAAACACCATATATTTC.

The rearrangement joins TRBV2 to TRBJ2-7; a weak D match, TRBD2 (6 bases). This CDR3 has 13 amino acids. Germline CDR1 is SNHLY and CDR2 is FYNNEI. Trimming took off 8 bases at V and 6 bases at J, with 17 bases between the two ends. The CDR3 loop reads CASSLALSSEQYF. DNA of the CDR3: TGTGCCAGCTCACTAGCCTTGTCGTCCGAGCAGTACTTC.

CDR3 bases: TGCAGCGTTGAGGGGCGGAGGGACACAGATACGCAGTATTTT. This sequence encodes CSVEGRRDTDTQYF. The chain has TRBV29-1 and TRBJ2-3, with a tentative D call TRBD2 (6 bases). The CDR3 runs to 14 residues. V gave up 3 bases and J gave up 2 bases, with 12 bases separating them. Germline CDR1 is SQVTM and CDR2 is ANQGSEA.

V gene TRBV7-2 combines with J gene TRBJ2-1; D gene uncertain. The CDR3 has 15 amino acids. Trimming left V 1 base short and J 2 bases short, with 9 bases between. CDR1 and CDR2 from the germline V gene are SGHTA and FQGNSA. The CDR3 region has the DNA TGTGCCAGCAGCTTAGGGGGAACTACCTACAATGAGCAGTTCTTC. This encodes CASSLGGTTYNEQFF.

The gene calls are TRBV2 and TRBJ2-5, with 8 bases fitting TRBD2. V shed 4 bases, J shed 4 bases, and the junction held 8 bases outside the gene matches. In germline, CDR1 is SNHLY, CDR2 FYNNEI. This CDR3 is built from 15 residues. CDR3: CASSGNGLAGETQYF. The CDR3 nucleotides read TGTGCCAGCAGTGGTAATGGACTAGCAGGAGAGACCCAGTACTTC.

This clonotype was recorded a few times. A junction boundary mismatches the germline segment, possibly from a read error. The rearrangement joins TRBV6-5 to TRBJ1-6, with 8 bases fitting TRBD1. This CDR3 has 14 residues. Germline V gene data show CDR1 as MNHEY and CDR2 as SVGAGI. The DNA for the CDR3 is TGCGTCAGCAGTTACGGACAGGGATATTCACCCCTCCACTTT. Its protein is CVSSYGQGYSPLHF.

There are a few counts of this clonotype. Possible read error: a much larger clone is one base away. The rearrangement links TRBV4-2 to TRBJ1-1; TRBD1 agrees at 9 bases. This CDR3 spans 14 amino acids. Looked up from germline, CDR1 is LGHNA and CDR2 is YNFKEQ. The CDR3: CAGSLGTGWTEAFF. In DNA, the CDR3 is TGTGCCGGCAGCTTGGGGACAGGGTGGACTGAAGCTTTCTTT.

The CDR3 region is CAISDRTGLAAGTEAFF. CDR3 sequence (DNA): TGTGCCATCAGTGACCGGACAGGGTTAGCCGCGGGCACTGAAGCTTTCTTT. The chain combines TRBV10-3 with TRBJ1-1; TRBD1 aligns across 8 bases. The ends lost 3 bases at V and 4 bases at J; junction bases unmatched: 13. This CDR3 spans 17 amino acids. Germline-derived CDR1 and CDR2 are ENHRY and SYGVKD.

This chain uses TRBV5-1 with TRBJ2-3; perhaps TRBD1 as D (6 bases). The germline V gene has CDR1 SGHRS and CDR2 YFSETQ. Trimming shortened V by 3 bases and J by 1 base, and 9 bases separated the two germline ends. This CDR3 comprises 14 residues. The DNA of the CDR3 is TGCGCCAGCAGCTACAGGGCGGGCACAGATACGCAGTATTTT. Translating gives CASSYRAGTDTQYF.

This clonotype appeared many times. The V call is TRBV2, the J call TRBJ1-5; 9 bases line up with TRBD1. From germline, CDR1 is SNHLY and CDR2 FYNNEI. The CDR3 loop spans 15 amino acids. Unmatched junction bases numbered 6, after V lost 6 bases and J lost 3 bases. The CDR3 is CASSGTGSFNQPQHF. The CDR3 DNA reads as TGTGCCAGCAGCGGGACAGGGTCATTCAATCAGCCCCAGCATTTT.

This clonotype was observed many times. This chain connects TRBV6-1 to TRBJ1-1, with D hard to call. V lost 2 bases and J lost 6, with 7 bases in between. In germline, CDR1 is MNHNS, CDR2 SASEGT. This CDR3 has 12 residues. The CDR3 coding sequence is TGTGCCAGCAGTGAATACTCCGCTGAAGCTTTCTTT. Translating it yields CASSEYSAEAFF.

This clonotype has only a few counts. V and J are TRBV7-4 and TRBJ1-1; TRBD1 aligns across 7 bases. The J segment lost 1 base and the V segment lost 4 bases, leaving 0 bases of the junction unmatched. The CDR3 is 13 amino acids. Germline CDR1 reads SGHVT; CDR2 reads SQSDAQ. In DNA, the CDR3 is TGTGCCAGCAGCTCAGGGGGGAACACTGAAGCTTTCTTT. It codes for CASSSGGNTEAFF.

V and J are TRBV7-2 and TRBJ2-3, with D possibly TRBD1 on 5 matching bases. The CDR3 has 14 amino acids. The V gene lost 4 bases and the J gene lost 2 bases, with 10 bases spanning the gap. Germline lookup yields CDR1 SGHTA and CDR2 FQGNSA. The CDR3 DNA follows: TGTGCCAGCAGCTGGGGCCTCCACACAGATACGCAGTATTTT. Translated: CASSWGLHTDTQYF.